The clone carrying this T cell receptor (beta chain) was seen only a few times. The antigen is unknown. The same CDR3 can be traced to other DNA sequences in this sample. The sample is drawn from a study of beta chain features in type 1 diabetes. Every bit of the isolated RNA underwent reverse transcription, so sequencing read expressed TCRB transcripts. The method was immunoSEQ multiplex PCR; TCRdb's version includes in-frame clones alone and lacks a portion of them. Among approximately 170,000 clones, over 6% were seen once, and the ten largest hold 0.5%. General observations from the study: A greater similarity of naive, central memory and Treg TCRB repertoires was seen among patients than among healthy donors. Within each of all four CD4+ subsets, Type 1 diabetes patients had TCRB CDR3s that were moderately but significantly shorter. Fewer insertions but more deletions were seen at VDJ junctions in type 1 diabetes patients.

Sequencing was done on a sample of central memory CD4+ T cells from blood. This clonotype was obtained from a man aged 18-30 years with type 1 diabetes.

CDR3 coding DNA: TGCGCCAGCAGCCAGGGGGCATCTGGAAACACCATATATTTT. It yields the protein CASSQGASGNTIYF. The gene calls are TRBV4-3 and TRBJ1-3; weak D call: TRBD1 (6 bases). Per the germline V gene, CDR1 is LGHNA and CDR2 is YSLEER. Deletions cut 3 bases from V and 1 base from J, with 7 bases between. The CDR3 is 14 amino acids.